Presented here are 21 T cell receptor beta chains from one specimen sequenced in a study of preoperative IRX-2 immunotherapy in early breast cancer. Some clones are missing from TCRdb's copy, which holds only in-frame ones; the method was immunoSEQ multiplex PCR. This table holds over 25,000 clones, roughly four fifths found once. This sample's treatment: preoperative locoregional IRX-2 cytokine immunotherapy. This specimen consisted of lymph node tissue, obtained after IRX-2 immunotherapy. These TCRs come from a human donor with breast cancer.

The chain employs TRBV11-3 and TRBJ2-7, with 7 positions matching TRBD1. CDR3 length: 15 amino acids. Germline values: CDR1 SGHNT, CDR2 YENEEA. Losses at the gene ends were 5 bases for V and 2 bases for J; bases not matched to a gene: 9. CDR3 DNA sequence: TGTGCCAGCAGCATCGGACAGGTAGGCGCCTACGAGCAGTACGTC. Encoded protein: CASSIGQVGAYEQYV.

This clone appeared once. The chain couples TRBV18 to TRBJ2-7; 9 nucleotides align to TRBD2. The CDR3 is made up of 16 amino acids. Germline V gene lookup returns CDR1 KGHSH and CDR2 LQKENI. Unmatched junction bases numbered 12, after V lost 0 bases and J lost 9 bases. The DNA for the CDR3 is TGTGCCAGCTCACCACCGCGACTAGCGGTAGGGGCTGGGCAGTACTTC. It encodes CASSPPRLAVGAGQYF.

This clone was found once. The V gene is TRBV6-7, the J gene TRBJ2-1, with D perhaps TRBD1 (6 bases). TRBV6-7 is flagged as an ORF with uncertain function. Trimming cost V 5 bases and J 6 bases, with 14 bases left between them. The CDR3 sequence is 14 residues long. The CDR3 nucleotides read TGTGCCAGCAGTGAAGGGGGATTGCTCAATGAGCAGTTCTTC. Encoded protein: CASSEGGLLNEQFF.

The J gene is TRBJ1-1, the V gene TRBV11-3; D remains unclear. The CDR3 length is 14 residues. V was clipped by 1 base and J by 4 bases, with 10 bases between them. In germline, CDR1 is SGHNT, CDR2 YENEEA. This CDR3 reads CASSLGGTATEAFF. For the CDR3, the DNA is TGTGCCAGCAGCTTAGGAGGCACCGCCACTGAAGCTTTCTTT.

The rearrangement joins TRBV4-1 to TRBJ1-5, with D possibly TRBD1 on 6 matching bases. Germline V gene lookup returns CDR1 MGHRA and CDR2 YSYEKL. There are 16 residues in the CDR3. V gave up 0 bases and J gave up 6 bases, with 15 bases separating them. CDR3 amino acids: CASSQETSRGSQPQHF. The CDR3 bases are TGCGCCAGCAGCCAAGAGACAAGCAGGGGAAGTCAGCCCCAGCATTTT.

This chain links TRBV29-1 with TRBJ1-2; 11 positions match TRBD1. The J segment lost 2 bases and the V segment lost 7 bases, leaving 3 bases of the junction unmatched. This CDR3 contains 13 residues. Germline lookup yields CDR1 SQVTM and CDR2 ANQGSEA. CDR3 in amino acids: CSAGQGANYGYTF. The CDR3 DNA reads TGCAGCGCCGGACAGGGGGCAAACTATGGCTACACCTTC. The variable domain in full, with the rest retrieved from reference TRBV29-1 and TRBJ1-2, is SAVISQKPSRDICQRGTSLTIQCQVDSQVTMMFWYRQQPGQSLTLIATANQGSEATYESGFVIDKFPISRPNLTFSTLTVSNMSPEDSSIYLCSAGQGANYGYTFGSGTRLTVV.

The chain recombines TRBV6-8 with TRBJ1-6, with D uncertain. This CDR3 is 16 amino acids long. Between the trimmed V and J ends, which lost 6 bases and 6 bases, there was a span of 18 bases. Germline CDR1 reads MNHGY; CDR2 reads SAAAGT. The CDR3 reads CASRNSGAILNSPLHF. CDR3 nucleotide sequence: TGTGCCAGCAGGAACAGTGGAGCCATTCTTAATTCACCCCTCCACTTT.

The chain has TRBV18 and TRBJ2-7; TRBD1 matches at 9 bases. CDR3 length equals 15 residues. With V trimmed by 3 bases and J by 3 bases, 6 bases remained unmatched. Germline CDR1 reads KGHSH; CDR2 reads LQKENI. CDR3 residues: CASSPSGTGIYEQYF. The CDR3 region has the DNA TGTGCCAGCTCACCCTCCGGGACAGGGATCTACGAGCAGTACTTC. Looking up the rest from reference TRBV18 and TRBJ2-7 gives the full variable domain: NAGVMQNPRHLVRRRGQEARLRCSPMKGHSHVYWYRQLPEEGLKFMVYLQKENIIDESGMPKERFSAEFPKEGPSILRIQQVVRGDSAAYFCASSPSGTGIYEQYFGPGTRLTVT.

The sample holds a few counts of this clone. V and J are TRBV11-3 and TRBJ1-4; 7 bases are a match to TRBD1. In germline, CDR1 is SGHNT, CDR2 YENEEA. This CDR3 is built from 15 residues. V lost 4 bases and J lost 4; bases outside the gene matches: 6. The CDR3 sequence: CASSSHRGINEKLFF. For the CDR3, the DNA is TGTGCCAGCAGCTCCCACAGGGGAATTAATGAAAAACTGTTTTTT.

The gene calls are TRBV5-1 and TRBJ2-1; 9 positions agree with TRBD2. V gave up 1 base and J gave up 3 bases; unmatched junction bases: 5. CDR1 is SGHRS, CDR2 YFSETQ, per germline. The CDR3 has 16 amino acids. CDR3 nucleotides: TGCGCCAGCAGCTTGAATCTAGCGGGGAACTACAATGAGCAGTTCTTC. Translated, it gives CASSLNLAGNYNEQFF.

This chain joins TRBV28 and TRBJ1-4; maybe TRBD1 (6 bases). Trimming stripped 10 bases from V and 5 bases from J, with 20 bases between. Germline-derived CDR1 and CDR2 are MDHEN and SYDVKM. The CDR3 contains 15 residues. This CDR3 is CATLEGGSLNEKLFF. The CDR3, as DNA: TGTGCCACCCTGGAAGGGGGATCCCTCAATGAAAAACTGTTTTTT.

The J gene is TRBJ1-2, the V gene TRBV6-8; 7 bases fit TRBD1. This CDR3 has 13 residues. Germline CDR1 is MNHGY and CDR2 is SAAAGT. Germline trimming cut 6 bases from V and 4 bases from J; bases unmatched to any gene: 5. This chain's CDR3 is CASRGRQGYGYTF. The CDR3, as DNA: TGTGCCAGCAGAGGCAGACAGGGCTATGGCTACACCTTC.

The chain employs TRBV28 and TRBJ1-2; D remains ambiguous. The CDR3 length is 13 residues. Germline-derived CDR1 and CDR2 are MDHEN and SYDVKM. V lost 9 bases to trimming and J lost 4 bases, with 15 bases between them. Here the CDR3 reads CASTEGGSYGYTF. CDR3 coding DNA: TGTGCCAGTACCGAAGGAGGGAGCTATGGCTACACCTTC.

CDR3 in DNA: TGTGCCAGCAGTTTAGGTGCCCGGAGGGATTCACCCCTCCACTTT. This gives the protein CASSLGARRDSPLHF. This chain links TRBV28 with TRBJ1-6; D is ambiguous. The CDR3 covers 15 residues. Germline assignment: CDR1 MDHEN and CDR2 SYDVKM. Trimming pared 2 bases from V and 8 bases from J, leaving 13 bases between. Supplemented by reference TRBV28 and TRBJ1-6, the full variable domain reads DVKVTQSSRYLVKRTGEKVFLECVQDMDHENMFWYRQDPGLGLRLIYFSYDVKMKEKGDIPEGYSVSREKKERFSLILESASTNQTSMYLCASSLGARRDSPLHFGNGTRLTVT.

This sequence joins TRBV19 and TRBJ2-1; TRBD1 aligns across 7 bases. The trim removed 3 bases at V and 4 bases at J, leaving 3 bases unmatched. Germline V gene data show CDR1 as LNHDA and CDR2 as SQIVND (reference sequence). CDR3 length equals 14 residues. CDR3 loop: CASSMIQGYNEQFF. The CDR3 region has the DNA TGTGCCAGTAGTATGATACAGGGGTACAATGAGCAGTTCTTC.

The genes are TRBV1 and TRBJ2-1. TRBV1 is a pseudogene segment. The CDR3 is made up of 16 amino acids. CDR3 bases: TGCGCCAGCAGCCTAAACGTCGGGACCAGAAGTAATGAGCAGTTCTTC. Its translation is CASSLNVGTRSNEQFF.

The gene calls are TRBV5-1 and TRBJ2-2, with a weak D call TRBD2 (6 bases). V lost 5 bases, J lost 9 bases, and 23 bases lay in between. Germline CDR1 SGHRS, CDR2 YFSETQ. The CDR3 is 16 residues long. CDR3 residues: CASRGVAVTDPRELFF. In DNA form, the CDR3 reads TGCGCCAGCAGGGGAGTAGCGGTTACTGATCCGCGGGAGCTGTTTTTT.

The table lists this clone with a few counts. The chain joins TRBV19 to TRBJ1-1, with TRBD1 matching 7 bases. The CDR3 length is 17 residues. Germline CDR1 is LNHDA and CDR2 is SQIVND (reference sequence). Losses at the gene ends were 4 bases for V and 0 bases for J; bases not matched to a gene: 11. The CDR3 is CASSTPGQRKLNTEAFF. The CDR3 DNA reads TGTGCCAGTAGTACCCCGGGACAGAGAAAACTGAACACTGAAGCTTTCTTT.

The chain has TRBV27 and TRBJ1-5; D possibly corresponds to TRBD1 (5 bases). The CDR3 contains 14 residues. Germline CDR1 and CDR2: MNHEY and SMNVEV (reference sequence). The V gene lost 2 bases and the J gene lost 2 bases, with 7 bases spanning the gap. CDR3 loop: CASSLGGGNQPQHF. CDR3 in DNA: TGTGCCAGCAGTTTAGGGGGAGGCAATCAGCCCCAGCATTTT.

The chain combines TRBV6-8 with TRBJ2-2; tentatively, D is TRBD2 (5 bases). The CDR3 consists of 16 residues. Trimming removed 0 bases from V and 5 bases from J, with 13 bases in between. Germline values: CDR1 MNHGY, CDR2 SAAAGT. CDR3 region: CASSYSIGTRTGELFF. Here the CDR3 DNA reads TGTGCCAGCAGTTACTCGATCGGCACTAGAACCGGGGAGCTGTTTTTT.

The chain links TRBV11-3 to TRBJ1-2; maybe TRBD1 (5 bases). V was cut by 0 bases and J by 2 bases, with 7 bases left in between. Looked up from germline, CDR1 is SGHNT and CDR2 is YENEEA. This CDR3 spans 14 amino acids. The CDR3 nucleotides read TGTGCCAGCAGCTTAGATCGACAGAACTATGGCTACACCTTC. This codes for CASSLDRQNYGYTF.